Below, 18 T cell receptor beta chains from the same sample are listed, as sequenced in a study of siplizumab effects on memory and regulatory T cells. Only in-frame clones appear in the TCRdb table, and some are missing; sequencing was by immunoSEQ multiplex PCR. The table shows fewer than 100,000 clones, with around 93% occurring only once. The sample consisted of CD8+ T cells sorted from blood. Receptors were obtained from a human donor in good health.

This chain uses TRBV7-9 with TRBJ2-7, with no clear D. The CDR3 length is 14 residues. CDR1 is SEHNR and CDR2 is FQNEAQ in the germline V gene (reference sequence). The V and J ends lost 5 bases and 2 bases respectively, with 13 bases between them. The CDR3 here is CASSPFHEPYEQYF. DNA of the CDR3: TGTGCCAGCAGCCCTTTTCACGAGCCCTACGAGCAGTACTTC.

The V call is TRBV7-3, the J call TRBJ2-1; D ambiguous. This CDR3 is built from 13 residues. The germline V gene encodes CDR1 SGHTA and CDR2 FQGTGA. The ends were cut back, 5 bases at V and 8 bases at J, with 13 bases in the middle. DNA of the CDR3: TGTGCCAGCAGCCCAAATGGTGGGGATGAGCAGTTCTTC. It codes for CASSPNGGDEQFF.

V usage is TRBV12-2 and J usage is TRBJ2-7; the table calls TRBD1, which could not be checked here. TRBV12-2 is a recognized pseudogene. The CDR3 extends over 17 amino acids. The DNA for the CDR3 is TGTGCAAGTCGCTTAGTAGTGAGGGGACAGGGGGACTACGAGCAGTACTTC. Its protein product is CASRLVVRGQGDYEQYF.

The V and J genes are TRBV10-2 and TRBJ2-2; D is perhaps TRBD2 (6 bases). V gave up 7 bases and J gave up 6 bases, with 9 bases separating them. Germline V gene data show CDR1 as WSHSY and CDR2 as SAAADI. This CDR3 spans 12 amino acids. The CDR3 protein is CASTLASGELFF. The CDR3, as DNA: TGCGCCAGCACCCTAGCGTCCGGGGAGCTGTTTTTT.

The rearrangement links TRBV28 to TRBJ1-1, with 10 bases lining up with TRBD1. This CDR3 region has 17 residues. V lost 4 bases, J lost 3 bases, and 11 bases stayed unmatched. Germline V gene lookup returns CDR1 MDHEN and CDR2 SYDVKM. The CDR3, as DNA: TGTGCCAGCAGTTCCCTCGACAGGGGGCCTTCGGACACTGAAGCTTTCTTT. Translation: CASSSLDRGPSDTEAFF.

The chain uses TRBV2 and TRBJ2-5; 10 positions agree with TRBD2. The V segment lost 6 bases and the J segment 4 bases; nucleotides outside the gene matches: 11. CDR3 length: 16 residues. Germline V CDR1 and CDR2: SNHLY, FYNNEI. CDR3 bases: TGTGCCAGCAGACTTCAAGCGGGAGGGCCAGGAGAGACCCAGTACTTC. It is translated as CASRLQAGGPGETQYF.

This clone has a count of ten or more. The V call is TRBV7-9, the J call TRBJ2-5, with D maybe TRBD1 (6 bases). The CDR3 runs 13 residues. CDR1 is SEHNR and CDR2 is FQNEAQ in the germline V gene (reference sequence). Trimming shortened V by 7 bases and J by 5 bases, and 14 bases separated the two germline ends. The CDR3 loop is CASIPQGRETQYF. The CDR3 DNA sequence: TGTGCCAGCATCCCGCAGGGGCGGGAGACCCAGTACTTC.

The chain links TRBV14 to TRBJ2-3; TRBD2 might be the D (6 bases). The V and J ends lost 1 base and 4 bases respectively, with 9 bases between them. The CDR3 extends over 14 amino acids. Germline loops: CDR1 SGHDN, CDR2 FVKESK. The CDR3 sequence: CASSQVWGADTQYF. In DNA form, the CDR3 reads TGTGCCAGCAGCCAAGTATGGGGGGCAGATACGCAGTATTTT. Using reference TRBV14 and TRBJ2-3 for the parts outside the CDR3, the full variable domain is EAGVTQFPSHSVIEKGQTVTLRCDPISGHDNLYWYRRVMGKEIKFLLHFVKESKQDESGMPNNRFLAERTGGTYSTLKVQPAELEDSGVYFCASSQVWGADTQYFGPGTRLTVL.

CDR3 in DNA: TGTGCCAGAAGCTTAGAGGGGCATAGGTCCTACGAGCAGTACTTC. Its protein product is CARSLEGHRSYEQYF. V is TRBV5-3 and J is TRBJ2-5, with D possibly being TRBD1 or TRBD2 (5 bases each). TRBJ2-7 explains the end of the DNA better; the J call may be wrong. TRBV5-3 is assigned to the ORF class and has an uncertain function. The CDR3 runs to 15 residues.

The CDR3 nucleotides read TGTGCCAGCAGCCAAGTCCGAATAGCGGACACCGGGGAGCTGTTTTTT. It specifies CASSQVRIADTGELFF. V and J are TRBV14 and TRBJ2-2; a weak D match, TRBD2 (6 bases). Germline V gene lookup returns CDR1 SGHDN and CDR2 FVKESK. V lost 1 base, J lost 3 bases, and 12 bases lay in between. CDR3 length: 16 amino acids.

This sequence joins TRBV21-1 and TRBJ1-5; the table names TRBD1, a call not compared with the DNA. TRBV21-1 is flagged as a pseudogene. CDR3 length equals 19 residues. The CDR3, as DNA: TGTGCCAGCAGCACCCGTGGGACAGGGGGAATTTATAGCAATCAGCCCCAGCATTTT. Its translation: CASSTRGTGGIYSNQPQHF.

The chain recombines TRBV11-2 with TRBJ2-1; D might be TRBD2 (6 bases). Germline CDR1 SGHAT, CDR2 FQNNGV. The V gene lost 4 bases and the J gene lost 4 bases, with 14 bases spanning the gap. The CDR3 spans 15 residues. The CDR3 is CASSSQPGGYNEQFF. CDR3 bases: TGTGCCAGCAGCTCACAACCCGGGGGTTACAATGAGCAGTTCTTC. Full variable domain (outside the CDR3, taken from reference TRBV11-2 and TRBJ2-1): EAGVAQSPRYKIIEKRQSVAFWCNPISGHATLYWYQQILGQGPKLLIQFQNNGVVDDSQLPKDRFSAERLKGVDSTLKIQPAKLEDSAVYLCASSSQPGGYNEQFFGPGTRLTVL.

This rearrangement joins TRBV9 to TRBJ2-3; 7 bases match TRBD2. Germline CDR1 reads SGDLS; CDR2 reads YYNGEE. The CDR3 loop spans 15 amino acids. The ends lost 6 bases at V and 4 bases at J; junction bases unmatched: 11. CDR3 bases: TGTGCCAGCACCTATGGGGGAGGGATGGCAGATACGCAGTATTTT. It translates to CASTYGGGMADTQYF.

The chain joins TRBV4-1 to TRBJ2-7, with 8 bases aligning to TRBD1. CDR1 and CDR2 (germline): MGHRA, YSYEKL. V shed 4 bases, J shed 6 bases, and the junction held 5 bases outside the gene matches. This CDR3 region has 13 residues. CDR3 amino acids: CASSRGQGSEQYF. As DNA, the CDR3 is TGCGCCAGCAGCCGAGGACAGGGTTCCGAGCAGTACTTC.

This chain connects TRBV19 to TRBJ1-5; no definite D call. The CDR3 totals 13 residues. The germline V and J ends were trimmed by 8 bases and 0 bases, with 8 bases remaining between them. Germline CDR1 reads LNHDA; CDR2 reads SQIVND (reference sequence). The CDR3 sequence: CASRIHSNQPQHF. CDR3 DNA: TGTGCCAGTCGAATTCATAGCAATCAGCCCCAGCATTTT.

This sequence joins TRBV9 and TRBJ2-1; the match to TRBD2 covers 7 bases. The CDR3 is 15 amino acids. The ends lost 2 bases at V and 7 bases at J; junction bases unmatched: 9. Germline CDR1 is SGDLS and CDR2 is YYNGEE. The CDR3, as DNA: TGTGCCAGCAGCGTTGGCGGGAGCTTCTTAAATGAGCAGTTCTTC. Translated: CASSVGGSFLNEQFF. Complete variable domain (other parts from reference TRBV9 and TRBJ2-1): DSGVTQTPKHLITATGQRVTLRCSPRSGDLSVYWYQQSLDQGLQFLIQYYNGEERAKGNILERFSAQQFPDLHSELNLSSLELGDSALYFCASSVGGSFLNEQFFGPGTRLTVL.

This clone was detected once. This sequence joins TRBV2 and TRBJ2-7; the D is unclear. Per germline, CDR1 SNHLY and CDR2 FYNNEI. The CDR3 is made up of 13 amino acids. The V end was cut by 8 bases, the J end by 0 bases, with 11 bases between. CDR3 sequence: CASVPGSSYEQYF. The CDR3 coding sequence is TGTGCCAGCGTCCCGGGTAGCTCCTACGAGCAGTACTTC.

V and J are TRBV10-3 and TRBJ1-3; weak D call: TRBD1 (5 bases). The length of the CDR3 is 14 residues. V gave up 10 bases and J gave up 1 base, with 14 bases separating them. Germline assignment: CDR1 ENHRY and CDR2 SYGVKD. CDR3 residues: CATGAGGSGNTIYF. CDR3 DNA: TGTGCCACGGGCGCCGGGGGATCTGGAAACACCATATATTTT.